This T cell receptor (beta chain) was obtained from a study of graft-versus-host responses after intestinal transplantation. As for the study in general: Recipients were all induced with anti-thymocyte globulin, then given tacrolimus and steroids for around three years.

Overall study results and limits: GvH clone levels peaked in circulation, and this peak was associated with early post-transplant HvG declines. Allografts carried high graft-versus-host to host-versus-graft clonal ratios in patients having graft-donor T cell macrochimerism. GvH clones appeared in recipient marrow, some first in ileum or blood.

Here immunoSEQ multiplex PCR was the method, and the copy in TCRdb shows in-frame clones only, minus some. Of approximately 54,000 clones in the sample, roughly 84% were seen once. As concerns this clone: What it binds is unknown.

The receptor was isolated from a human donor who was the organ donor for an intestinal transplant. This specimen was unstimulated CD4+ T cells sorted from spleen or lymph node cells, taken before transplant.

The CDR3: CASSEGFLNPSSYNEQFF. The DNA for the CDR3 is TGTGCCAGCAGTGAAGGTTTCCTAAACCCGAGCTCCTACAATGAGCAGTTCTTC. V and J are TRBV2 and TRBJ2-1; D is ambiguous. The V gene's germline CDR1 is SNHLY and CDR2 FYNNEI. CDR3 length: 18 amino acids. V was shortened by 1 base and J by 0 bases, with 16 bases between the two germline ends.